The clone carrying this T cell receptor (beta chain) has more than one count but fewer than ten. Antigen unknown. The junction departs from germline at one end; a sequencing error may be responsible. This sample was included in a study of beta chain features in type 1 diabetes. Study-wide results and caveats: Although PCR might favor shorter templates, it would do so equally in patients and controls. Junctions at VDJ sites from type 1 diabetes patients had fewer insertions and more deletions. TCRB CDR3s were moderately but significantly shorter in Type 1 diabetes patients in all four CD4+ subsets.

CDR3 length: 14 amino acids. Germline lookup yields CDR1 KGHSH and CDR2 LQKENI. Isolated RNA was reverse transcribed in full, so expressed TCRB transcripts were sequenced. TCRdb's copy holds only in-frame clones and misses some; the assay was immunoSEQ multiplex PCR. This sample has more than 250,000 clones, with 14% found just once. Sequenced material: naive CD4+ T cells from blood. The TCR originated in a man younger than 45 with type 1 diabetes. The V call is TRBV18, the J call TRBJ2-4; the D gene is possibly TRBD1 (6 bases). CDR3 sequence reads: CASSPGAAENIQYF. CDR3 nucleotides: TGTGCCAGCTCACCGGGGGCAGCCGAAAACATTCAGTACTTC.